A single sample is the source of the 29 T cell receptor beta chains below, sequenced in a study of blood T cells in healthy people across ages (dated by TCRdb to between 2014 and 2017). Libraries were made using 5' RACE. Instrument on record: Illumina HiSeq 2500. A second 7 to 11 cycle PCR used a sample-barcoded 5' primer and a J-beta primer mix. The public sequencing data were trimmed at Q25 with fastp and processed into clonotypes with MiXCR by TCRdb, which kept only in-frame beta chains. Rows are unified per CDR3 protein, each entry keeping the most common DNA and genes. The sample table contains about 1.4 million distinct CDR3 sequences; only one count was recorded for around 59% of them. Of the sample, 6.5% to 8.5% is held by the ten largest clones. The sample was blood. The receptors derive from a man aged 18 to 30 in good health.

V and J are TRBV6-5 and TRBJ2-3; weak D call: TRBD1 (6 bases). The CDR3 runs to 13 residues. Trimming took off 5 bases at V and 2 bases at J, with 8 bases between the two ends. The germline V gene encodes CDR1 MNHEY and CDR2 SVGAGI. CDR3 DNA sequence: TGTGCCAGCAGTAGGACAGCCACAGATACGCAGTATTTT. Its protein is CASSRTATDTQYF.

On this clonotype: A junction end diverges from the germline sequence, so it may reflect a read error. The chain recombines TRBV6-2 or TRBV6-3 with TRBJ2-6, with D perhaps matching TRBD1 (6 bases). CDR3 length: 21 amino acids. Germline V CDR1 and CDR2: MNHEY, SVGEGT. In DNA form, the CDR3 reads TGTGTCAGCAGTTACCCTAGGCGCTGGGGGCAGTTTAGCTCTGGGGCCAACGTCCTGACTTTC. Its translation: CVSSYPRRWGQFSSGANVLTF.

Of note for this clonotype: A much larger clone lies one base from this, so it may be a read error. V and J are TRBV10-3 and TRBJ2-5, with TRBD1 identical over 9 bases. The CDR3 runs to 13 residues. Germline values: CDR1 ENHRY, CDR2 SYGVKD. CDR3 DNA: TGTGCCATCAGCGGACAGGGGTCGGAGACCCCGTACTTC. Protein product: CAISGQGSETPYF.

This clonotype was seen once. The chain couples TRBV6-5 to TRBJ2-4; 12 bases map to TRBD1. The J call may not be correct, given that the DNA end is closer to TRBJ2-7. The CDR3 runs 14 residues. Per germline, CDR1 MNHEY and CDR2 SVGAGI. CDR3 protein: CASSPWDRGREQYF. In nucleotides, the CDR3 is TGTGCCAGCAGTCCCTGGGACAGGGGGCGCGAGCAGTACTTC.

This clonotype was seen more than once but under ten times. J is TRBJ2-1 and V is TRBV6-1; 10 bases align to TRBD1. Germline CDR1 is MNHNS and CDR2 is SASEGT. The CDR3 has 14 residues. The V gene end was trimmed by 3 bases and the J gene end by 8 bases; junction bases not matched to a gene: 4. Written as DNA, the CDR3 is TGTGCCAGCAGTGACCGACAGGGGGCTTATGAGCAGTTCTTC. Its protein is CASSDRQGAYEQFF.

This chain connects TRBV7-2 to TRBJ1-1, with TRBD1 identical over 7 bases. The CDR3 has 18 residues. Germline V gene sequence: CDR1 SGHTA, CDR2 FQGNSA. J gave up 1 base and V 3 bases, and 14 bases lay outside the gene matches. The CDR3 nucleotides are TGTGCCAGCAGCTTCAGGGGGGTACCGGGACAGAGGAACACTGAAGCTTTCTTT. Amino acid sequence: CASSFRGVPGQRNTEAFF.

The chain has TRBV4-2 and TRBJ2-7; unclear D gene. V lost 3 bases and J 3 bases, leaving 12 bases between the germline ends. The CDR3 runs 14 residues. CDR1 and CDR2 from the germline V gene are LGHNA and YNFKEQ. CDR3 sequence: CASSQAKLFYEQYF. The CDR3 DNA reads as TGTGCCAGCAGCCAGGCAAAACTTTTCTACGAGCAGTACTTC.

V gene TRBV12-3 or TRBV12-4 combines with J gene TRBJ2-1; 9 bases fit TRBD2. J was trimmed by 5 bases and V by 5 bases; bases with no gene match: 4. CDR3 size: 14 residues. The CDR3 reads CASSVSGSNNEQFF. Written as DNA, the CDR3 is TGTGCCAGCAGTGTTAGCGGGAGCAACAATGAGCAGTTCTTC.

The rearrangement joins TRBV9 to TRBJ1-1, with D perhaps TRBD1 (5 bases). V lost 3 bases and J 8 bases, leaving 14 bases between the germline ends. In germline, CDR1 is SGDLS, CDR2 YYNGEE. There are 13 residues in the CDR3. CDR3 in amino acids: CASSEVQGWEAFF. The CDR3 nucleotides read TGTGCCAGCAGCGAAGTGCAGGGCTGGGAAGCTTTCTTT.

The rearrangement links TRBV20-1 to TRBJ2-1, with 12 bases aligning to TRBD2. This CDR3 region has 16 residues. The V segment lost 4 bases and the J segment 3 bases; nucleotides outside the gene matches: 7. The germline CDR1 and CDR2 sequences are DFQATT and SNEGSKA (reference sequence). The CDR3 spells CSATHATSGSYNEQFF. In DNA, the CDR3 is TGCAGTGCTACTCATGCGACTAGCGGGAGCTACAATGAGCAGTTCTTC.

The rearrangement links TRBV2 to TRBJ2-3, with TRBD2 matching 10 bases. The CDR3 runs 16 residues. CDR1 and CDR2 from the germline V gene are SNHLY and FYNNEI. V dropped 4 bases and J dropped 6; count of bases not matched to a gene: 10. The CDR3 DNA is TGTGCCAGCAGTGGTCGGGCTAGCGGGAGTGGTGATACGCAGTATTTT. Its translation: CASSGRASGSGDTQYF.

The chain uses TRBV7-9 and TRBJ1-1; no clear D gene. The CDR3 totals 15 residues. In germline, CDR1 is SEHNR, CDR2 FQNEAQ (reference sequence). V lost 8 bases and J 1 base, leaving 17 bases between the germline ends. The CDR3 nucleotides read TGTGCCAGCGCTTCAACGGGCCTGGGGAACACTGAAGCTTTCTTT. Translation gives CASASTGLGNTEAFF.

V gene TRBV7-9 combines with J gene TRBJ2-1; no clear D. CDR1 and CDR2 (germline): SEHNR, FQNEAQ (reference sequence). V lost 5 bases, J lost 8 bases, and 13 bases lay in between. The CDR3 runs to 13 residues. The CDR3 DNA reads TGTGCCAGCAGCCCCAGCCTTGACCATGAGCAGTTCTTC. This codes for CASSPSLDHEQFF.

The chain uses TRBV14 and TRBJ2-1; D gene uncertain. Germline CDR1 SGHDN, CDR2 FVKESK. V lost 1 base and J lost 0, with 4 bases in between. The CDR3 length is 14 residues. CDR3 in DNA: TGTGCCAGCAGCCAAGTGCGCTCCTACAATGAGCAGTTCTTC. It encodes CASSQVRSYNEQFF.

This chain connects TRBV30 to TRBJ1-4; D not resolved. The CDR3 contains 12 residues. Germline V gene data show CDR1 as GTSNPN and CDR2 as SVGIG (reference sequence). Trimming pared 2 bases from V and 7 bases from J, leaving 8 bases between. The CDR3 sequence is CAWSPGPEKLFF. Here the CDR3 DNA reads TGTGCCTGGAGTCCCGGACCTGAAAAACTGTTTTTT.

The V call is TRBV20-1, the J call TRBJ1-5; 12 bases match TRBD1. Germline V CDR1 and CDR2: DFQATT, SNEGSKA (reference sequence). CDR3 length equals 18 residues. Unmatched junction bases numbered 15, after V lost 2 bases and J lost 7 bases. CDR3 bases: TGCAGTGCTAGACCGGTCCCGGGACAGGGGGCGCAGCAGCAGCCCCAGCATTTT. Its translation is CSARPVPGQGAQQQPQHF.

The V call is TRBV12-3 or TRBV12-4, the J call TRBJ1-2; 7 positions match TRBD1. Losses at the gene ends were 3 bases for V and 7 bases for J; bases not matched to a gene: 11. The length of the CDR3 is 15 residues. The CDR3 nucleotides are TGTGCCAGCAGTTTGAAGGGACAGTCGTATGGTGGCTACACCTTC. Encoded protein: CASSLKGQSYGGYTF.

The chain joins TRBV4-1 to TRBJ2-1; the match to TRBD1 covers 7 bases. The germline V gene has CDR1 MGHRA and CDR2 YSYEKL. This CDR3 contains 16 residues. V was clipped by 1 base and J by 2 bases; unmatched bases: 5. CDR3 sequence: CASSQVTTGTYNEQFF. CDR3 DNA sequence: TGCGCCAGCAGCCAAGTGACGACAGGGACCTACAATGAGCAGTTCTTC.

The rearrangement joins TRBV29-1 to TRBJ2-2; no reliable D call. Germline assignment: CDR1 SQVTM and CDR2 ANQGSEA. The CDR3 sequence is 13 residues long. V was trimmed by 7 bases and J by 5 bases, leaving 14 bases between them. CDR3 sequence reads: CSAQPLSTGELFF. As DNA, the CDR3 is TGCAGCGCACAACCCCTATCAACCGGGGAGCTGTTTTTT.

The V and J genes are TRBV7-9 and TRBJ1-2; a possible D gene is TRBD1 (5 bases). The germline gives CDR1 SEHNR, CDR2 FQNEAQ (reference sequence). CDR3 length: 13 residues. Trimming took off 5 bases at V and 5 bases at J, with 12 bases between the two ends. This CDR3 reads CASSEASGYGYTF. Written as DNA, the CDR3 is TGTGCCAGCAGCGAGGCCTCAGGGTATGGCTACACCTTC.

This sequence joins TRBV27 and TRBJ2-6; TRBD1 is a possible D gene (5 bases). The CDR3 length is 16 residues. Germline V gene lookup returns CDR1 MNHEY and CDR2 SMNVEV (reference sequence). V gave up 6 bases and J gave up 0 bases, with 12 bases separating them. The CDR3 nucleotides are TGTGCCAGCAGAGGCCACAGGCCCTCTGGGGCCAACGTCCTGACTTTC. Translation: CASRGHRPSGANVLTF. The full variable domain, completed using reference TRBV27 and TRBJ2-6, is EAQVTQNPRYLITVTGKKLTVTCSQNMNHEYMSWYRQDPGLGLRQIYYSMNVEVTDKGDVPEGYKVSRKEKRNFPLILESPSPNQTSLYFCASRGHRPSGANVLTFGAGSRLTVL.

This CDR3 reads CASSQGQDTDTQYF. CDR3 DNA: TGTGCCAGCAGTCAGGGACAGGACACAGATACGCAGTATTTT. The chain recombines TRBV12-3 or TRBV12-4 with TRBJ2-3, with 8 bases matching TRBD1. Trimming took 5 bases from V and 2 from J; bases not matched to a gene: 3. The CDR3 runs to 14 residues.

This rearrangement joins TRBV27 to TRBJ2-7; D is unclear. Germline loops: CDR1 MNHEY, CDR2 SMNVEV (reference sequence). V lost 2 bases, J lost 2 bases, and 7 bases lay in between. This CDR3 spans 13 amino acids. DNA for the CDR3: TGTGCCAGCAGTTTAGGAAAACCCTACGAGCAGTACTTC. It is translated as CASSLGKPYEQYF.

This clonotype appeared a few times. The chain is built from TRBV12-3 or TRBV12-4 and TRBJ2-4; 7 bases agree with TRBD1. The J call is in doubt because the DNA end fits TRBJ2-7 better. The CDR3 runs to 15 residues. The CDR3 sequence is CASSPIQTGSHEQYF. The CDR3 nucleotides are TGTGCCAGCAGTCCCATCCAGACAGGGAGCCACGAGCAGTACTTC.

In its sample, this clonotype was seen once. V gene TRBV2 combines with J gene TRBJ2-5; 9 nucleotides line up with TRBD1. The CDR3 spans 14 residues. J was trimmed by 4 bases and V by 8 bases; bases with no gene match: 8. Germline values: CDR1 SNHLY, CDR2 FYNNEI. The CDR3 sequence: CASAKADRGETQYF. In DNA form, the CDR3 reads TGTGCCAGCGCCAAAGCGGACAGGGGAGAGACCCAGTACTTC.

The J gene is TRBJ2-5, the V gene TRBV27; 9 positions match TRBD1. The CDR3 consists of 14 residues. V dropped 8 bases and J dropped 5; count of bases not matched to a gene: 9. Looked up from germline, CDR1 is MNHEY and CDR2 is SMNVEV (reference sequence). CDR3 nucleotide sequence: TGTGCCAGCGGGGGACAGGGAGGGTTGGAGACCCAGTACTTC. This codes for CASGGQGGLETQYF.

This clonotype was seen a handful of times. The chain employs TRBV29-1 and TRBJ1-1, with TRBD1 as a possible D gene (5 bases). The V gene lost 4 bases and the J gene lost 2 bases, with 8 bases spanning the gap. Germline assignment: CDR1 SQVTM and CDR2 ANQGSEA. The CDR3 is made up of 12 amino acids. The CDR3 loop reads CSVVRGNTEAFF. The CDR3 DNA reads as TGCAGCGTTGTTAGGGGAAACACTGAAGCTTTCTTT.

The V and J genes are TRBV29-1 and TRBJ2-3; no clear D. Germline CDR1 and CDR2: SQVTM and ANQGSEA. Trimming shortened V by 8 bases and J by 3 bases, and 18 bases separated the two germline ends. CDR3 size: 14 residues. Here the CDR3 reads CSPPGRLLTDTQYF. The CDR3 DNA follows: TGCAGCCCTCCGGGCAGGCTCTTAACAGATACGCAGTATTTT.

This clonotype was picked up a small number of times. The chain combines TRBV2 with TRBJ2-4, with 8 bases that match TRBD2. The CDR3 contains 14 residues. Germline-derived CDR1 and CDR2 are SNHLY and FYNNEI. V lost 7 bases to trimming and J lost 13 bases; unmatched junction nucleotides: 15. CDR3 nucleotides: TGTGCCAGCAATAGCGGGACCGGGCTCTACGGGCAGTACTTC. This gives the protein CASNSGTGLYGQYF.